This T cell receptor (beta chain) comes out of a study of neurological immune-mediated disorders. General study results and limits: When grouped phylogenetically, the repertoires of 18 of the 34 multiple sclerosis patients fell together in one related-CDR3 cluster, which is a possible signature. Healthy controls had more TCR clonal expansion than multiple sclerosis, which showed the least, whereas HTLV-1-associated myelopathy showed the most. The study found no CDR3 amino acid sequences shared by expanded clones across subjects, suggesting private repertoires in all groups.

This clonotype came up a few times. Its matching antigen is unknown. Germline V CDR1 and CDR2: DFQATT, SNEGSKA (reference sequence). V gave up 1 base and J gave up 0 bases, with 9 bases separating them. The CDR3 covers 14 residues. Synthesis of cDNA was performed by 5'RACE using 10-nucleotide random UMIs. From the 5' RACE reads, TCRdb called clonotypes with MiXCR, one entry per CDR3 protein. The repertoire holds tens of thousands of distinct CDR3 sequences, with 4.5% as singletons. The sequence came from a man aged 30 to 39 with multiple sclerosis. The specimen was PBMCs. This chain links TRBV20-1 with TRBJ2-5; possible D gene TRBD1, 5 bases. CDR3 sequence reads: CSARVAGYQETQYF. In DNA form, the CDR3 reads TGCAGTGCTAGAGTGGCAGGGTACCAAGAGACCCAGTACTTC.